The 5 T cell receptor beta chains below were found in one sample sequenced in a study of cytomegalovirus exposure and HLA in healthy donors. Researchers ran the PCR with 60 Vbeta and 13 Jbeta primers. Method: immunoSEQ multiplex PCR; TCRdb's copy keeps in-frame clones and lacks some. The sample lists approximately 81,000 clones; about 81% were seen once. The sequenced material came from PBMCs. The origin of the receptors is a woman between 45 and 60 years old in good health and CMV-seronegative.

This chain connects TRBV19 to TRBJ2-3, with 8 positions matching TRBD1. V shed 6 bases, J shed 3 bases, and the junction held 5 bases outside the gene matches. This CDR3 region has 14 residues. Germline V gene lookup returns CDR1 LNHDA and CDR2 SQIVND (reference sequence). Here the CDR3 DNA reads TGTGCCAGTAGAGACAGGGGTAGGACAGATACGCAGTATTTT. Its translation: CASRDRGRTDTQYF.

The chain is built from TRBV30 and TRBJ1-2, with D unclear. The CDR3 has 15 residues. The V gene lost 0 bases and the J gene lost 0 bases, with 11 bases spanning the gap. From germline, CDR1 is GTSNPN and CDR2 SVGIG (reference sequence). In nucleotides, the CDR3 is TGTGCCTGGAGTGTACGACGGGAAGCTAACTATGGCTACACCTTC. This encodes CAWSVRREANYGYTF.

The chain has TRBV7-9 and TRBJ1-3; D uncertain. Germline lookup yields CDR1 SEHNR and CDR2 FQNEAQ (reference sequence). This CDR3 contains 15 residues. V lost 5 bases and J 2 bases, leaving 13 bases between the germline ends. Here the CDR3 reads CASSLIAGAGNTIYF. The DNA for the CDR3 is TGTGCCAGCAGCCTAATCGCGGGCGCTGGAAACACCATATATTTT.

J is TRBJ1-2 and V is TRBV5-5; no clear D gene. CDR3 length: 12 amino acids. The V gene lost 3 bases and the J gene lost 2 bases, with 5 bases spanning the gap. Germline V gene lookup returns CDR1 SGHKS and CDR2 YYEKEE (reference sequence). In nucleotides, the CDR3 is TGTGCCAGCAGCTCCCAAAACTATGGCTACACCTTC. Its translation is CASSSQNYGYTF.

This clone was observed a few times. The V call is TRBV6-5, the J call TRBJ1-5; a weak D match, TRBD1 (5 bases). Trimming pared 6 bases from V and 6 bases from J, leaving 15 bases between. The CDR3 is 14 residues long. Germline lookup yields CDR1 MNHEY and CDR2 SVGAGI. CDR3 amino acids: CASSPGRGFQPQHF. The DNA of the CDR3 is TGTGCCAGCAGCCCCGGGAGGGGTTTTCAGCCCCAGCATTTT.